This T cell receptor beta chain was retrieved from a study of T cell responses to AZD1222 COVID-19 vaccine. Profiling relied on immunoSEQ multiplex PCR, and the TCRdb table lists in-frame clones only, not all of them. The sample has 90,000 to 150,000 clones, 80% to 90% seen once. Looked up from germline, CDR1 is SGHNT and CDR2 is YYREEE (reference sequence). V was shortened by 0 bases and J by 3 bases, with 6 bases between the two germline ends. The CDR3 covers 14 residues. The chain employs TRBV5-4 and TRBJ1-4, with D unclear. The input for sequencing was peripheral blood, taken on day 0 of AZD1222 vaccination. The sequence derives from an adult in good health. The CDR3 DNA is TGTGCCAGCAGCTTGGAGGGTTCTAATGAAAAACTGTTTTTT. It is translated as CASSLEGSNEKLFF.